This is a list of T cell receptor beta chains from one sample in a study of control samples from healthy donors and cancer patients. The table came from immunoSEQ multiplex PCR; TCRdb's copy has only in-frame clones and leaves some out. The sample gives fewer than 85,000 clones, 91% of which show up once; approximately 15% is in the top ten. Sequenced material: blood. These receptors all come from a young man in good health. Both conserved end residues are part of each CDR3. Each record gives: V gene, D gene, J gene, clone size, CDR3 protein, CDR3 DNA. D genes are given only for firm matches. Some rows have no size entry. The others give once, few or many, or a class for an expanded clone.

TRBV7-3	TRBD2	TRBJ2-2	-	CASSLGGTSDTGELFF	TGTGCCAGCAGCTTGGGGGGGACTAGCGACACCGGGGAGCTGTTTTTT
TRBV2	TRBD1	TRBJ1-4	-	CASSEGTGGEKLFF	TGTGCCAGCAGTGAAGGCACAGGGGGGGAAAAACTGTTTTTT
TRBV29-1	-	TRBJ2-1	once	CSVDRWGISDLNEQFF	TGCAGCGTTGATAGGTGGGGGATATCCGACCTCAATGAGCAGTTCTTC
TRBV9	TRBD2	TRBJ2-2	-	CASSAGSGRAITGELFF	TGTGCCAGCAGCGCAGGAAGCGGGAGGGCCATCACCGGGGAGCTGTTTTTT
TRBV25-1	-	TRBJ1-1	-	CASSEKGGQLAFF	TGTGCCAGCAGCGAAAAGGGGGGCCAGCTGGCTTTCTTT
TRBV3-1/TRBV3-2	-	TRBJ1-3	-	CASSRLQGRGSGNTIYF	TGTGCCAGCAGCCGTTTACAGGGTCGAGGCTCTGGAAACACCATATATTTT
TRBV4-1	TRBD1	TRBJ1-3	-	CASSQWTGSGNTIYF	TGCGCCAGCAGCCAGTGGACAGGCTCTGGAAACACCATATATTTT
TRBV5-4	TRBD1	TRBJ2-2	-	CASSRGGQGKTGELFF	TGTGCCAGCAGTCGCGGGGGACAGGGGAAAACCGGGGAGCTGTTTTTT
TRBV4-1	TRBD2	TRBJ2-7	once	CASSQGRTSASYEQYF	TGCGCCAGCAGCCAAGGTAGGACTAGCGCCTCCTACGAGCAGTACTTC
TRBV3-1/TRBV3-2	-	TRBJ2-3	few	CASSQDRMGSPSTDTQYF	TGTGCCAGCAGCCAAGATAGGATGGGCAGCCCTAGCACAGATACGCAGTATTTT
TRBV28	-	TRBJ1-2	-	CASRRTDLNYGYTF	TGTGCCAGCAGGCGGACAGACCTTAACTATGGCTACACCTTC
TRBV7-9	-	TRBJ2-1	-	CASSLLFREASTNEQFF	TGTGCCAGCAGCTTACTGTTTAGGGAGGCCTCTACCAATGAGCAGTTCTTC
TRBV5-4	TRBD1	TRBJ1-3	-	CASSSGQHSGNTIYF	TGTGCCAGCAGCTCGGGACAGCACTCTGGAAACACCATATATTTT
TRBV29-1	TRBD1	TRBJ1-5	-	CSVATGVFQPQHF	TGCAGCGTTGCAACAGGGGTTTTTCAGCCCCAGCATTTT
TRBV12-3/TRBV12-4	-	TRBJ2-3	-	CASSFGTDTQYF	TGTGCCAGCAGTTTTGGAACAGATACGCAGTATTTT
TRBV6-2/TRBV6-3	-	TRBJ2-2	-	CASSLRRPGELFF	TGTGCCAGCAGTTTACGGCGCCCCGGGGAGCTGTTTTTT
TRBV18	TRBD1	TRBJ2-7	-	CASSLGTGQSYEQYF	TGTGCCAGCTCTCTCGGGACAGGGCAGTCCTACGAGCAGTACTTC
TRBV30	TRBD1	TRBJ2-4	once	CAWSGQGLAKNIQYF	TGTGCCTGGAGCGGACAGGGATTAGCCAAAAACATTCAGTACTTC
TRBV11-3	-	TRBJ2-7	-	CASSFAYEYEQYF	TGTGCCAGCAGCTTCGCATACGAGTACGAGCAGTACTTC
TRBV5-1	-	TRBJ2-3	once	CASSLAFSGRTDTQYF	TGCGCCAGCAGCTTGGCTTTCAGCGGACGCACAGATACGCAGTATTTT